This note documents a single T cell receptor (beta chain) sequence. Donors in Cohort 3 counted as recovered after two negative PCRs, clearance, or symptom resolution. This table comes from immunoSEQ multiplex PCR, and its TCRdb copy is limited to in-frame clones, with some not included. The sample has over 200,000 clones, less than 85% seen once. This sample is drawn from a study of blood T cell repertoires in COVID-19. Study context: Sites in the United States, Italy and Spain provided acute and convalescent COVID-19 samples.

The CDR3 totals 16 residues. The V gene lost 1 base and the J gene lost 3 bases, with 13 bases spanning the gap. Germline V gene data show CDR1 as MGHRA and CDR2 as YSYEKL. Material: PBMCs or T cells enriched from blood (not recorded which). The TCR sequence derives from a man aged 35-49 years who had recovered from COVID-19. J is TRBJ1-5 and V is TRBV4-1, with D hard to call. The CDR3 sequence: CASSQGFGEDNQPQHF. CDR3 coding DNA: TGCGCCAGCAGCCAAGGATTCGGGGAAGACAATCAGCCCCAGCATTTT.